Detailed here is one T cell receptor (beta chain). Primers included in the PCR were 60 Vbeta and 13 Jbeta primers. The method was immunoSEQ multiplex PCR; TCRdb's version includes in-frame clones alone and lacks a portion of them. The sample shows under 150,000 clones, nearly 85% of them seen only once. The data derive from a study of cytomegalovirus exposure and HLA in healthy donors. From germline, CDR1 is LNHDA and CDR2 SQIVND (reference sequence). Losses at the gene ends were 1 base for V and 4 bases for J; bases not matched to a gene: 2. This CDR3 is 14 amino acids long. The genes are TRBV19 and TRBJ1-1; 8 nucleotides line up with TRBD1. The receptor was isolated from a boy aged 10-17 years in good health and CMV-seronegative. Sequencing was performed on PBMCs. This CDR3 reads CASSIGQGSTEAFF. CDR3 DNA sequence: TGTGCCAGTAGTATAGGACAGGGGTCCACTGAAGCTTTCTTT.